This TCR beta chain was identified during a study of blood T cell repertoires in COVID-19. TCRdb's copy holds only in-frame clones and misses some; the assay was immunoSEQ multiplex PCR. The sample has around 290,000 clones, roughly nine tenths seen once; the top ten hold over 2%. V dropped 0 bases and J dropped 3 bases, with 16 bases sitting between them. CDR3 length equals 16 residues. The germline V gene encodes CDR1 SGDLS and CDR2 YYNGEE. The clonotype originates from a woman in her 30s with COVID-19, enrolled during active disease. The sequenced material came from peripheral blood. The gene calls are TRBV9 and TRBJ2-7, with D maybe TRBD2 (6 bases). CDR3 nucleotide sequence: TGTGCCAGCAGCGTAGCCCCGTCAAGTAGCGGCTACGAGCAGTACTTC. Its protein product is CASSVAPSSSGYEQYF.